Below, one T cell receptor (beta chain) is given with its context. The source of the sample is a study of shared clonotypes between healthy human individuals. The CDR3 is 15 residues long. Trimming removed 3 bases from V and 5 bases from J, with 14 bases in between. From germline, CDR1 is LNHNV and CDR2 YYDKDF (reference sequence). The naive CD8 population came from CD45RO-negative cells selected for CCR7, without terminally differentiated effector memory CD45RA+ cells. Every immunoSEQ plate was one replicate of a subset's evenly spread DNA. Approximately 200 ng DNA, around 30,000 T cell genomes, went into each sorted-subset replicate PCR. Some clones are missing from TCRdb's copy, which holds only in-frame ones; the method was immunoSEQ multiplex PCR. This table has 550,000 to 650,000 clones, about 96% appearing once.

This TCR was recovered from a woman in her twenties or thirties in good health. The chain carries TRBV15 and TRBJ1-5; D is ambiguous. The sequenced sample was naive CD8+ T cells sorted from blood. In DNA form, the CDR3 reads TGTGCCACCAGCAGCCAGCGGGGAACCGATCAGCCCCAGCATTTT. It yields the protein CATSSQRGTDQPQHF.